The TCR beta chain described here comes from a study of cytomegalovirus exposure and HLA in healthy donors. Per germline, CDR1 SGHRS and CDR2 YFSETQ. The CDR3 has 14 amino acids. V was shortened by 5 bases and J by 6 bases, with 15 bases between the two germline ends. Regarding the study as a whole: As a later analysis revealed, most CMV-associated TCR beta chains appeared HLA-restricted.

Each donor was healthy, and each was a bone marrow donor. Both 60 Vbeta primers and 13 Jbeta primers went into the PCR. Profiling relied on immunoSEQ multiplex PCR, and the TCRdb table lists in-frame clones only, not all of them. The table has 90,000 to 120,000 clones, roughly 84% seen once. Comment on this clone: Antigen: not known.

Material: PBMCs. This chain connects TRBV5-1 to TRBJ2-1; D is unclear. This clonotype originated in a young woman in good health and CMV-seronegative. The CDR3 loop is CASRLLLSPNEQFF. The CDR3 nucleotides read TGCGCCAGCAGGCTCTTGTTGAGTCCCAATGAGCAGTTCTTC. The whole variable domain, remainder taken from reference TRBV5-1 and TRBJ2-1, is KAGVTQTPRYLIKTRGQQVTLSCSPISGHRSVSWYQQTPGQGLQFLFEYFSETQRNKGNFPGRFSGRQFSNSRSEMNVSTLELGDSALYLCASRLLLSPNEQFFGPGTRLTVL.